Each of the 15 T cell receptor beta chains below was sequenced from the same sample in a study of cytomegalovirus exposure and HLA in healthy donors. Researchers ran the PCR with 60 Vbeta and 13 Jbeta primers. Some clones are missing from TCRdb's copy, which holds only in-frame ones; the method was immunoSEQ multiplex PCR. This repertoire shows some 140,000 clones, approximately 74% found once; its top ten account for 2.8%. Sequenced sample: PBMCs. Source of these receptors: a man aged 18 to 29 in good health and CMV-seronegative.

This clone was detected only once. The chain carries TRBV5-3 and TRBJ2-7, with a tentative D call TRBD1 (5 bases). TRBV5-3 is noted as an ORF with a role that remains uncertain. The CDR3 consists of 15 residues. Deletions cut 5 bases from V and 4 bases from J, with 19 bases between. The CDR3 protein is CARSWPRAPPYEQYV. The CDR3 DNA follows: TGTGCCAGAAGTTGGCCCAGGGCCCCCCCATACGAGCAGTACGTC.

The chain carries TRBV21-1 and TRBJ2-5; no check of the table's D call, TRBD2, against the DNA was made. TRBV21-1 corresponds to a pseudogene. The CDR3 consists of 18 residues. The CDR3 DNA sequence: TGTGCCAGCAGTCCACGCACCACACGCACTGCCGAGGGAGAGACCCAGTACTTC. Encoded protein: CASSPRTTRTAEGETQYF.

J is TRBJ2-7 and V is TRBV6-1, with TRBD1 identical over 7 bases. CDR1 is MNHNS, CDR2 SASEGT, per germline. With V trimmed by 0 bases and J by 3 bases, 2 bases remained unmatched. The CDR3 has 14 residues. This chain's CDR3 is CASSEAAGGYEQYV. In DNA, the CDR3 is TGTGCCAGCAGTGAAGCGGCAGGGGGCTACGAGCAGTACGTC.

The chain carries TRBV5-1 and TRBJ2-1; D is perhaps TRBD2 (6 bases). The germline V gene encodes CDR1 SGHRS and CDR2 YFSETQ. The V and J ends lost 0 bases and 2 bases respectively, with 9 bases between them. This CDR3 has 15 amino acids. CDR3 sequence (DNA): TGCGCCAGCAGCTTGGTCGGGGGTCCCTACAATGAGCAGTTCTTC. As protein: CASSLVGGPYNEQFF. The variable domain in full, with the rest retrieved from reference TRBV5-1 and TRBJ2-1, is KAGVTQTPRYLIKTRGQQVTLSCSPISGHRSVSWYQQTPGQGLQFLFEYFSETQRNKGNFPGRFSGRQFSNSRSEMNVSTLELGDSALYLCASSLVGGPYNEQFFGPGTRLTVL.

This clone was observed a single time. The CDR3 nucleotides are TGTGCCAGCTCACCTACGTTGACAGGGAGGGAGACCCAGTACTTC. This gives the protein CASSPTLTGRETQYF. The chain has TRBV18 and TRBJ2-5; the D gene is possibly TRBD1 (7 bases). The CDR3 spans 15 residues. Germline CDR1 KGHSH, CDR2 LQKENI. V was trimmed by 3 bases and J by 5 bases, leaving 16 bases between them.

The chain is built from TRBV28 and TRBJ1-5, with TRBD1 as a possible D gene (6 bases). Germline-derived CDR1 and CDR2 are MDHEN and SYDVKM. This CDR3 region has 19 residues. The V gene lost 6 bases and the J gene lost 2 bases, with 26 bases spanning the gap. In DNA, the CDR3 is TGTGCCAGCAGCTTCTCCCCCGGTCAGGGGTTACGGGGCAATCAGCCCCAGCATTTT. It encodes CASSFSPGQGLRGNQPQHF.

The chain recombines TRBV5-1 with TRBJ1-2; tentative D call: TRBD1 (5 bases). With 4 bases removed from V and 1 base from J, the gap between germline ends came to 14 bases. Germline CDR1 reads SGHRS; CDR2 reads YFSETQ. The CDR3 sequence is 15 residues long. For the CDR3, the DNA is TGCGCCAGCAGCCCTGGACGGGGGGGTAACTATGGCTACACCTTC. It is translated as CASSPGRGGNYGYTF.

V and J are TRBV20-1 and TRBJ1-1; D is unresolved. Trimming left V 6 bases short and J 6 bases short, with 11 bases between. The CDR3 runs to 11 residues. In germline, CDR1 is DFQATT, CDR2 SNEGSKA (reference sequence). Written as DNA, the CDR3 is TGCAGTGCGCCAAGCGGGCCTGAAGCTTTCTTT. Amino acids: CSAPSGPEAFF.

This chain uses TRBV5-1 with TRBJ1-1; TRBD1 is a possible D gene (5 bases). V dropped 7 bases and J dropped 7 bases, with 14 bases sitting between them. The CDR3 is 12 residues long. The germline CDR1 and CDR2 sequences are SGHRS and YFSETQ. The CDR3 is CASGVWRGEAFF. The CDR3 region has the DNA TGCGCCAGCGGCGTCTGGAGGGGTGAAGCTTTCTTT.

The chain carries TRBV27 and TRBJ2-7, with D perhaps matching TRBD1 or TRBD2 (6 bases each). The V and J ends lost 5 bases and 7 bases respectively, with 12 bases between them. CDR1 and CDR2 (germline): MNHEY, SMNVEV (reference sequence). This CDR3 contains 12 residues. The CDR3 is CASSPRGGEQYV. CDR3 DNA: TGTGCCAGCAGTCCCAGAGGGGGGGAGCAGTACGTC.

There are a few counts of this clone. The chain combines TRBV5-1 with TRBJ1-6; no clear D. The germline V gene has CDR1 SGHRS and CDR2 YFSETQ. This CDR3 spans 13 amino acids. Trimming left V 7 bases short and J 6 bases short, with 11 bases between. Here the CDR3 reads CASRREGNSPLHF. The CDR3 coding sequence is TGCGCCAGCCGTCGAGAGGGTAATTCACCCCTCCACTTT.

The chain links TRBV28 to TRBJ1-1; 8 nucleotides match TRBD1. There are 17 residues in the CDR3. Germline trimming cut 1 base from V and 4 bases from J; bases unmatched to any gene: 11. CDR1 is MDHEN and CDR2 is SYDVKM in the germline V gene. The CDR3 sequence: CASSLFPGQDTSTEAFF. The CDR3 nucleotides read TGTGCCAGCAGTTTATTCCCGGGACAGGATACCTCCACTGAAGCTTTCTTT.

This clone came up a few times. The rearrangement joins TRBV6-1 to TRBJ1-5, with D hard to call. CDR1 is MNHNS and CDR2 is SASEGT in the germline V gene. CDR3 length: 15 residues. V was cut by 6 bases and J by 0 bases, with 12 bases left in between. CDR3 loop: CASRTVTYSNQPQHF. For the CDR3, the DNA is TGTGCCAGCAGGACGGTGACATATAGCAATCAGCCCCAGCATTTT.

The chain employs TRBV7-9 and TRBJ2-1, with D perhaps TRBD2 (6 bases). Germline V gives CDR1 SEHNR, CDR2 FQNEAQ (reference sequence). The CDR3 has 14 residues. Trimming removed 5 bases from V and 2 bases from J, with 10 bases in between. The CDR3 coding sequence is TGTGCCAGCAGCCCCGGGACTGCCTACAATGAGCAGTTCTTC. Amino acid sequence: CASSPGTAYNEQFF. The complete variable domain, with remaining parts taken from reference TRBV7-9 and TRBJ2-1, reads DTGVSQNPRHKITKRGQNVTFRCDPISEHNRLYWYRQTLGQGPEFLTYFQNEAQLEKSRLLSDRFSAERPKGSFSTLEIQRTEQGDSAMYLCASSPGTAYNEQFFGPGTRLTVL.

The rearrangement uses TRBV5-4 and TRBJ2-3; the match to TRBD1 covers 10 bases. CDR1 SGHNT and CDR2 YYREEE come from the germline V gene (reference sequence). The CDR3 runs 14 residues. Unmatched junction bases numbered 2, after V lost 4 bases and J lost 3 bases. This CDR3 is CASSRDRGTDTQYF. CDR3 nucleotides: TGTGCCAGCAGCCGGGACAGGGGAACAGATACGCAGTATTTT.